This passage covers 9 T cell receptor beta chains from one sample sequenced in a study of T cell clones after liver transplantation. Method: immunoSEQ multiplex PCR; TCRdb's copy keeps in-frame clones and lacks some. The sample holds tens of thousands of clones, approximately 77% seen once. This specimen was CD4+ T cells from blood, taken at the 22-month timepoint. The receptors shown here come from a human patient who received a liver transplant. Some T cells here may be from the graft donor.

This rearrangement joins TRBV5-4 to TRBJ2-6; 7 bases agree with TRBD1. Trimming took 4 bases from V and 0 from J; bases not matched to a gene: 4. There are 16 residues in the CDR3. CDR1 is SGHNT and CDR2 is YYREEE in the germline V gene (reference sequence). CDR3 sequence reads: CASSPGQPSGANVLTF. The CDR3 nucleotides read TGTGCCAGCAGCCCGGGACAGCCCTCTGGGGCCAACGTCCTGACTTTC.

V and J are TRBV7-3 and TRBJ2-3; 14 nucleotides line up with TRBD2. The CDR3 runs to 17 residues. Germline V CDR1 and CDR2: SGHTA, FQGTGA. The ends lost 5 bases at V and 5 bases at J; junction bases unmatched: 9. CDR3 in amino acids: CASSLQSGTSGGDTQYF. The DNA for the CDR3 is TGTGCCAGCAGCCTCCAATCCGGGACTAGCGGGGGAGATACGCAGTATTTT.

The CDR3 sequence: CASSPTAPVDEKLFF. In DNA form, the CDR3 reads TGCGCCAGCAGCCCTACAGCCCCGGTCGATGAAAAACTGTTTTTT. The chain is built from TRBV5-1 and TRBJ1-4, with D unclear. This CDR3 contains 15 residues. CDR1 SGHRS and CDR2 YFSETQ come from the germline V gene. V lost 4 bases to trimming and J lost 6 bases, with 16 bases between them.

The chain recombines TRBV5-8 with TRBJ1-1; D is uncertain. CDR1 SGHTS and CDR2 YDEGEE come from the germline V gene. V lost 5 bases to trimming and J lost 5 bases, with 7 bases between them. This CDR3 region has 11 residues. The CDR3 loop reads CASSVWTEAFF. CDR3 sequence (DNA): TGTGCCAGCAGTGTTTGGACTGAAGCTTTCTTT.

This rearrangement joins TRBV7-9 to TRBJ2-7, with D perhaps TRBD1 (6 bases). V lost 5 bases to trimming and J lost 4 bases, with 9 bases between them. Germline assignment: CDR1 SEHNR and CDR2 FQNEAQ (reference sequence). The CDR3 is made up of 12 amino acids. The CDR3 loop reads CASSAQGYEQYF. The CDR3 bases are TGTGCCAGCAGCGCGCAGGGGTACGAGCAGTACTTC.

There are a few counts of this clone. The chain uses TRBV6-1 and TRBJ2-1; D is unclear. Trimming removed 0 bases at V and 4 bases at J, with 13 bases between. This CDR3 has 16 residues. The germline CDR1 and CDR2 sequences are MNHNS and SASEGT. The CDR3 reads CASSEAMNQVYNEQFF. In nucleotides, the CDR3 is TGTGCCAGCAGTGAAGCTATGAATCAGGTGTACAATGAGCAGTTCTTC.

The gene calls are TRBV5-1 and TRBJ2-7; D might be TRBD1 (6 bases). The CDR3 is made up of 13 amino acids. CDR1 and CDR2 from the germline V gene are SGHRS and YFSETQ. V lost 3 bases and J 2 bases, leaving 9 bases between the germline ends. The CDR3 region is CASSSQGTYEQYF. The CDR3 nucleotides read TGCGCCAGCAGCTCCCAGGGGACCTACGAGCAGTACTTC.

This clone came up a few times. V and J are TRBV18 and TRBJ1-5; 8 nucleotides line up with TRBD1. V was pared by 6 bases and J by 6 bases, with 7 bases of the junction left unmatched. The germline V gene has CDR1 KGHSH and CDR2 LQKENI. The CDR3 extends over 14 amino acids. The CDR3 nucleotides are TGTGCCAGCTCCCAGGACAGGGAGGGTCAGCCCCAGCATTTT. Amino acid sequence: CASSQDREGQPQHF.

This chain links TRBV5-1 with TRBJ1-4; D remains unclear. The CDR3 is made up of 14 amino acids. The V end lost 3 bases, the J end lost 8 bases, and 14 bases lay between the germline ends. CDR1 is SGHRS and CDR2 is YFSETQ in the germline V gene. DNA of the CDR3: TGCGCCAGCAGCTCTCGCGGGGTCGGGGAAAAACTGTTTTTT. The encoded protein is CASSSRGVGEKLFF.